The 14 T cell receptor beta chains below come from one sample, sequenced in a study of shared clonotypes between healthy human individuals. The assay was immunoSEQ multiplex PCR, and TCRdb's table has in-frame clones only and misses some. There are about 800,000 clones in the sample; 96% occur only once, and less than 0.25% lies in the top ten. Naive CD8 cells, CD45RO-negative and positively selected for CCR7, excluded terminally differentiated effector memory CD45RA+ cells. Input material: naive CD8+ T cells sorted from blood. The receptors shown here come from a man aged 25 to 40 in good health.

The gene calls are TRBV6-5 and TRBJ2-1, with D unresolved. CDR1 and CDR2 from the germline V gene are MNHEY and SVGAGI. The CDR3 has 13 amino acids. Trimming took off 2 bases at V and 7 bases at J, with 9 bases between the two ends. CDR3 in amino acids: CASSYTKGNEQFF. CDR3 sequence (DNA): TGTGCCAGCAGTTACACAAAGGGTAATGAGCAGTTCTTC.

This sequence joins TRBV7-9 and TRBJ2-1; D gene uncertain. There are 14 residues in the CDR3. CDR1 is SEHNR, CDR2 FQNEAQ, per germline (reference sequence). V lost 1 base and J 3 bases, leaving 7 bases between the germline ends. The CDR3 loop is CASSLEVHYNEQFF. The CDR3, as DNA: TGTGCCAGCAGCTTAGAGGTCCACTACAATGAGCAGTTCTTC.

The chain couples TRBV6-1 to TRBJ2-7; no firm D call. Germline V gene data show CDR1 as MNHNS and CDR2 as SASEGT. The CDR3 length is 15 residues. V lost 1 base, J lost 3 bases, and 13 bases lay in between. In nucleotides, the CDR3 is TGTGCCAGCAGTGAAGATTTGCGGACGAACTACGAGCAGTACTTC. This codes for CASSEDLRTNYEQYF.

CDR3: CASSSLNEMTGVGTDTQYF. The DNA of the CDR3 is TGTGCCAGCAGTTCTCTCAACGAAATGACAGGGGTGGGCACAGATACGCAGTATTTT. The chain combines TRBV28 with TRBJ2-3; 8 positions match TRBD1. V shed 4 bases and J 1 base; nucleotides not matched to a gene: 16. Germline-derived CDR1 and CDR2 are MDHEN and SYDVKM. The CDR3 runs 19 residues.

CDR3 sequence reads: CASSLWGGSYNEQFF. DNA of the CDR3: TGTGCCAGCAGCTTGTGGGGGGGATCCTACAATGAGCAGTTCTTC. The rearrangement links TRBV7-9 to TRBJ2-1, with 7 bases aligning to TRBD2. CDR1 is SEHNR and CDR2 is FQNEAQ in the germline V gene (reference sequence). The CDR3 has 15 amino acids. V shed 3 bases, J shed 1 base, and the junction held 3 bases outside the gene matches.

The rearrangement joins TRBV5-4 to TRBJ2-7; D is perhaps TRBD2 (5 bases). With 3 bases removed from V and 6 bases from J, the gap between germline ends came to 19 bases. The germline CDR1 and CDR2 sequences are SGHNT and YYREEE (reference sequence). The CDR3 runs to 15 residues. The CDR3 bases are TGTGCCAGCAGCTCCCAGTTACCCTCGGGGTTCGAGCAGTACTTC. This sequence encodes CASSSQLPSGFEQYF.

The CDR3 sequence: CASSQQRVTTYEQYF. The CDR3 DNA sequence: TGCGCCAGCAGCCAACAACGGGTCACTACCTACGAGCAGTACTTC. This chain connects TRBV4-1 to TRBJ2-7; D is unresolved. V lost 2 bases and J 2 bases, leaving 13 bases between the germline ends. Germline CDR1 MGHRA, CDR2 YSYEKL. The CDR3 loop spans 15 amino acids.

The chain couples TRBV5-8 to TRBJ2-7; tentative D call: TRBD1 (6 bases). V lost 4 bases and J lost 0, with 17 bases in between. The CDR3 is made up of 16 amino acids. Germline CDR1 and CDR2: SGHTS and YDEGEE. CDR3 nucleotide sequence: TGTGCCAGCAGCCCTTCGGACAGCCTCCTCTCCTACGAGCAGTACTTC. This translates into CASSPSDSLLSYEQYF. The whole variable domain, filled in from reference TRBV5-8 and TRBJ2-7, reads EAGVTQSPTHLIKTRGQQATLRCSPISGHTSVYWYQQALGLGLQFLLWYDEGEERNRGNFPPRFSGRQFPNYSSELNVNALELEDSALYLCASSPSDSLLSYEQYFGPGTRLTVT.

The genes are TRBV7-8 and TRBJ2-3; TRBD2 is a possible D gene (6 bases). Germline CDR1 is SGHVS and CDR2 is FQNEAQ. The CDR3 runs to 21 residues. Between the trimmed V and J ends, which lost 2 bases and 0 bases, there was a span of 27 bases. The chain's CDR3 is CASSLPSSGSPERKSTDTQYF. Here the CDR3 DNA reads TGTGCCAGCAGCTTACCCTCCTCCGGGAGCCCCGAGCGGAAAAGCACAGATACGCAGTATTTT.

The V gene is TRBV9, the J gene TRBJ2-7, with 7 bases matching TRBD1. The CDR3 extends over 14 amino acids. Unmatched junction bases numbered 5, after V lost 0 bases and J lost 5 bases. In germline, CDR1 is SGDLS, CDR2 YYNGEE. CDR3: CASSVGQGVHEQYF. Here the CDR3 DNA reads TGTGCCAGCAGCGTAGGACAGGGTGTCCACGAGCAGTACTTC.

DNA for the CDR3: TGTGCCAGCAGTCGGCCGATTTACAATGAGCAGTTCTTC. Residues: CASSRPIYNEQFF. The V and J genes are TRBV7-9 and TRBJ2-1; D unclear. Germline V CDR1 and CDR2: SEHNR, FQNEAQ (reference sequence). V shed 6 bases and J shed 4 bases, with 10 bases lying between them. The CDR3 loop spans 13 amino acids.

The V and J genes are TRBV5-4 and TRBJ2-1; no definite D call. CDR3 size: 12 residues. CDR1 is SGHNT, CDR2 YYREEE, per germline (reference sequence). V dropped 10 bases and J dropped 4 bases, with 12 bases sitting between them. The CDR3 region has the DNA TGTGCCGGTTCCACTGGGTACAATGAGCAGTTCTTC. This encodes CAGSTGYNEQFF.

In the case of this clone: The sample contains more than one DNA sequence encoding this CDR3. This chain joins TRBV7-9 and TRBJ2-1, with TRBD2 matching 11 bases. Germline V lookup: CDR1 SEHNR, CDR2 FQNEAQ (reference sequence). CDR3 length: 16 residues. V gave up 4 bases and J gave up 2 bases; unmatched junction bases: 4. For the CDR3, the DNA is TGTGCCAGCAGCTCGGGACTAGCGGTTCCCTACAATGAGCAGTTCTTC. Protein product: CASSSGLAVPYNEQFF.

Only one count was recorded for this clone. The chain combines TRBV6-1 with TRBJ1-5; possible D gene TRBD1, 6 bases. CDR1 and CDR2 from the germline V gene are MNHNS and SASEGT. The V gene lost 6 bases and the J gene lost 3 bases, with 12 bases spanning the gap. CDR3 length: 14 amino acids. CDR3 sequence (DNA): TGTGCCAGCAGCAATAACAGGGACAATCAGCCCCAGCATTTT. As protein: CASSNNRDNQPQHF.